This section outlines one TCR beta chain sequence together with its context. This sample was included in a study of blood T cell repertoires in COVID-19. Deletions cut 8 bases from V and 3 bases from J, with 17 bases between. Germline CDR1 is LNHDA and CDR2 is SQIVND (reference sequence). The CDR3 spans 15 residues. Methods used by the authors: Amplification of reference gene primers provided the estimated nucleated cell counts. TCRdb keeps only in-frame clones here, not all; method: immunoSEQ multiplex PCR. V and J calls and clone size are those listed in that table; D and trimming were worked out from the DNA. The table has approximately 400,000 clones, more than 70% seen once. Resolution of symptoms, clearance, or two negative PCRs was present in recovered Cohort 3 donors.

The TCR was taken from a woman aged 18-30 years who had recovered from COVID-19. This rearrangement joins TRBV19 to TRBJ1-5; the D is unclear. The material sequenced was PBMCs or T cells enriched from blood (not recorded which). The CDR3 coding sequence is TGTGCCAGTGGCGTTGGGCCGGTGTTCAATCAGCCCCAGCATTTT. It codes for CASGVGPVFNQPQHF.